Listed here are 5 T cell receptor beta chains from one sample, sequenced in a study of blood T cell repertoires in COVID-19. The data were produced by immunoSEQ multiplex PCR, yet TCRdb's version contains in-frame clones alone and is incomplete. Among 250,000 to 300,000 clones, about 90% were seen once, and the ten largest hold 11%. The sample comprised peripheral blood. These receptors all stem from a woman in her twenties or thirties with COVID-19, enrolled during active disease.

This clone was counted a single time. The DNA of the CDR3 is TGTGCCAGCAGCCAAACGACTAGACAAGTTCCCGAGCAGTTCTTC. Residues: CASSQTTRQVPEQFF. This chain joins TRBV4-2 and TRBJ2-1, with D possibly being TRBD2 (6 bases). The CDR3 spans 15 residues. Germline V lookup: CDR1 LGHNA, CDR2 YNFKEQ. Trimming cost V 2 bases and J 10 bases, with 18 bases left between them.

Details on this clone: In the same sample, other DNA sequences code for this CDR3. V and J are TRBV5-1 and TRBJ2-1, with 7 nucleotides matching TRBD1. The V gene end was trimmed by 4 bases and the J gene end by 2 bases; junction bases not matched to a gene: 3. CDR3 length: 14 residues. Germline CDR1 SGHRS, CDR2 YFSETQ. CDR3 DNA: TGCGCCAGCAGCCGGGACAGTACCTACAATGAGCAGTTCTTC. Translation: CASSRDSTYNEQFF.

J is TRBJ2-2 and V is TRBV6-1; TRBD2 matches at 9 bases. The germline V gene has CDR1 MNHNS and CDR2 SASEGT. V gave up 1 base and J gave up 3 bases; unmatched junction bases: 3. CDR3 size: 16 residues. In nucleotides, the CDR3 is TGTGCCAGCAGTGAAGGAGGGACTAGCTACACCGGGGAGCTGTTTTTT. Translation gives CASSEGGTSYTGELFF.

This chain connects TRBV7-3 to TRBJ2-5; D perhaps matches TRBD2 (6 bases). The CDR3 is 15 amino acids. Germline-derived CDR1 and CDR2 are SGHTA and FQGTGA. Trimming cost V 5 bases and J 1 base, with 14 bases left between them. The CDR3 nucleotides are TGTGCCAGCAGCCAAGACTACGGGAGCCAAGAGACCCAGTACTTC. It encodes CASSQDYGSQETQYF.

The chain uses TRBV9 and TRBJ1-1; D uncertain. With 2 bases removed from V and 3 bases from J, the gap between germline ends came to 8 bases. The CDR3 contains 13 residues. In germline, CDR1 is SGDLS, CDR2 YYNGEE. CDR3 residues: CASSVGVYTEAFF. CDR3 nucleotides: TGTGCCAGCAGCGTCGGGGTTTACACTGAAGCTTTCTTT.